The clone carrying this T cell receptor (beta chain) was found a few times. In germline, CDR1 is SGHRS, CDR2 YFSETQ. CDR3 length: 14 amino acids. V was pared by 0 bases and J by 6 bases, with 13 bases between. Authors' processing steps: Nucleated cell number was recorded as an estimate derived from reference gene primer amplification. The protocol was immunoSEQ multiplex PCR, while the TCRdb copy is restricted to in-frame clones and leaves out a portion. V, J and clone size are those of that table, while D and trimming were read from the DNA. The sample has some 110,000 clones; 70% to 90% are singletons. The data originate from a study of blood T cell repertoires in COVID-19.

The TCR sequence derives from a man aged 35-49 years with acute or convalescent COVID-19. The V gene is TRBV5-1, the J gene TRBJ2-7; weak D call: TRBD2 (5 bases). Material: peripheral blood. The CDR3 sequence: CASSLDGIPREQYF. The CDR3 nucleotides read TGCGCCAGCAGCTTGGACGGGATACCTCGCGAGCAGTACTTC.